This T cell receptor (beta chain) was retrieved from a study of blood T cell repertoires in COVID-19. On the study more broadly: In each case, the material was cDNA or gDNA derived from T cells, B-cell-depleted T cells, or PBMCs.

From germline, CDR1 is SNHLY and CDR2 FYNNEI. The ends were cut back, 6 bases at V and 1 base at J, with 7 bases in the middle. The length of the CDR3 is 12 residues. In the authors' workflow: Reference gene primers were amplified, and this amplification served to estimate nucleated cell counts. Profiling relied on immunoSEQ multiplex PCR, and the TCRdb table lists in-frame clones only, not all of them. The V and J calls and clone size are taken from that table; D and trimming were inferred from the DNA. This table holds 200,000 to 250,000 clones, roughly 79% found once. Enrolled during active infection, Seattle patients were then followed longitudinally.

Sequenced material: peripheral blood. This clonotype originated in a woman of 80 years or more with COVID-19, enrolled during active disease. V is TRBV2 and J is TRBJ2-7, with D possibly TRBD1 on 5 matching bases. The CDR3 DNA reads TGTGCCAGCAGGCAGGGTTCCTACGAGCAGTACTTC. It translates to CASRQGSYEQYF.